A selection of T cell receptor beta chains follows, all from one sample in a study of cytomegalovirus exposure and HLA in healthy donors. The method was immunoSEQ multiplex PCR; TCRdb's version includes in-frame clones alone and lacks a portion of them. The table shows roughly 200,000 clones, with more than 65% occurring only once. What was sequenced was PBMCs. The receptors stem from a woman between 18 and 29 years old in good health and CMV-seropositive. Each CDR3 is given with its conserved first and last residue. Each record gives: V gene, J gene, clone size, D gene, CDR3 protein, CDR3 DNA. The D gene is left open where the match is weak. The listing skips clone size in some rows; elsewhere it reads once, few, many or a size class.

v_call: TRBV7-9; j_call: TRBJ2-1; clone_size: -; d_call: -; cdr3_aa: CASSSSGDSYNEQFF; cdr3_nt: TGTGCCAGCAGCTCAAGCGGTGACTCCTACAATGAGCAGTTCTTC
v_call: TRBV19; j_call: TRBJ1-4; clone_size: few; d_call: TRBD1; cdr3_aa: CASTDRGEKLFF; cdr3_nt: TGTGCCAGCACGGACAGGGGTGAAAAACTGTTTTTT
v_call: TRBV28; j_call: TRBJ2-3; clone_size: -; d_call: TRBD2; cdr3_aa: CASSSGLAGGYGDTQYF; cdr3_nt: TGTGCCAGCAGTTCTGGACTAGCGGGGGGGTATGGAGATACGCAGTATTTT
v_call: TRBV4-1; j_call: TRBJ1-2; clone_size: -; d_call: -; cdr3_aa: CASSQDAGRYYGYTF; cdr3_nt: TGCGCCAGCAGCCAAGATGCAGGGCGCTACTATGGCTACACCTTC
v_call: TRBV27; j_call: TRBJ2-7; clone_size: -; d_call: TRBD1; cdr3_aa: CASSWDSTYEQYF; cdr3_nt: TGTGCCAGCAGCTGGGACAGCACCTACGAGCAGTACTTC
v_call: TRBV4-2; j_call: TRBJ2-7; clone_size: -; d_call: TRBD2; cdr3_aa: CASSDQRGYEQYF; cdr3_nt: TGTGCCAGCAGCGATCAGCGGGGCTACGAGCAGTACTTC
v_call: TRBV7-9; j_call: TRBJ2-1; clone_size: few; d_call: -; cdr3_aa: CASSSPEGYNEQFF; cdr3_nt: TGTGCCAGCAGCAGCCCGGAGGGATACAATGAGCAGTTCTTC
v_call: TRBV7-9; j_call: TRBJ1-2; clone_size: few; d_call: TRBD1; cdr3_aa: CASSPTGEGGVSNYGYTF; cdr3_nt: TGTGCCAGCAGCCCGACAGGGGAAGGCGGAGTGTCTAACTATGGCTACACCTTC
v_call: TRBV7-8; j_call: TRBJ2-5; clone_size: -; d_call: -; cdr3_aa: CASSEGLRKETQYF; cdr3_nt: TGTGCCAGCAGCGAAGGACTCCGAAAAGAGACCCAGTACTTC
v_call: TRBV13; j_call: TRBJ2-6; clone_size: -; d_call: -; cdr3_aa: CASSLRAGLPSGANVLTF; cdr3_nt: TGTGCCAGCAGCTTACGGGCAGGGCTGCCATCAGGGGCCAACGTCCTGACTTTC
v_call: TRBV6-5; j_call: TRBJ2-1; clone_size: -; d_call: -; cdr3_aa: CASSYEGRGYNEQFF; cdr3_nt: TGTGCCAGCAGTTACGAGGGCCGGGGGTACAATGAGCAGTTCTTC
v_call: TRBV29-1; j_call: TRBJ2-1; clone_size: once; d_call: TRBD1; cdr3_aa: CSVGGTGGTEQFF; cdr3_nt: TGCAGCGTTGGTGGGACAGGGGGAACTGAGCAGTTCTTC
v_call: TRBV5-1; j_call: TRBJ1-1; clone_size: -; d_call: -; cdr3_aa: CASSAKPKNTEAFF; cdr3_nt: TGCGCCAGCAGCGCTAAGCCGAAGAACACTGAAGCTTTCTTT
v_call: TRBV7-6; j_call: TRBJ2-3; clone_size: -; d_call: TRBD2; cdr3_aa: CASSSLAGPSTDTQYF; cdr3_nt: TGTGCCAGCAGCTCTCTAGCGGGACCTAGCACAGATACGCAGTATTTT
v_call: TRBV18; j_call: TRBJ1-2; clone_size: -; d_call: -; cdr3_aa: CASSTSTGRSGYTF; cdr3_nt: TGTGCCAGCTCAACCTCTACAGGGAGATCTGGCTACACCTTC
v_call: TRBV11-2; j_call: TRBJ2-3; clone_size: -; d_call: -; cdr3_aa: CASSLDWVQGGAHTQYF; cdr3_nt: TGTGCCAGCAGCTTAGATTGGGTTCAAGGTGGGGCTCACACGCAGTATTTT
v_call: TRBV7-2; j_call: TRBJ1-1; clone_size: -; d_call: -; cdr3_aa: CASSLVTGGRNTEAFF; cdr3_nt: TGTGCCAGCAGCTTAGTCACAGGCGGGAGGAACACTGAAGCTTTCTTT
v_call: TRBV19; j_call: TRBJ1-5; clone_size: -; d_call: -; cdr3_aa: CASSISPVWLVNQPQHF; cdr3_nt: TGTGCCAGTAGTATAAGCCCGGTGTGGTTAGTCAATCAGCCCCAGCATTTT
v_call: TRBV6-6; j_call: TRBJ2-3; clone_size: -; d_call: TRBD2; cdr3_aa: CASVAGYTDTQYF; cdr3_nt: TGTGCCTCCGTAGCGGGGTACACAGATACGCAGTATTTT
v_call: TRBV11-2; j_call: TRBJ2-7; clone_size: -; d_call: -; cdr3_aa: CASSSLQGGVDEQYF; cdr3_nt: TGTGCCAGCAGCTCCCTTCAGGGCGGGGTTGACGAGCAGTACTTC
v_call: TRBV29-1; j_call: TRBJ2-2; clone_size: -; d_call: -; cdr3_aa: CSVKGAANTGELFF; cdr3_nt: TGCAGCGTAAAGGGAGCAGCCAACACCGGGGAGCTGTTTTTT
v_call: TRBV4-2; j_call: TRBJ2-2; clone_size: -; d_call: TRBD2; cdr3_aa: CASSHQTSGGFSAGELFF; cdr3_nt: TGTGCCAGCAGCCATCAGACTAGCGGGGGGTTTAGTGCCGGGGAGCTGTTTTTT
v_call: TRBV6-1; j_call: TRBJ1-2; clone_size: once; d_call: TRBD1; cdr3_aa: CASRGTGIGNYGYTF; cdr3_nt: TGTGCCAGCAGGGGGACAGGGATTGGAAACTATGGCTACACCTTC
v_call: TRBV7-2; j_call: TRBJ1-1; clone_size: -; d_call: -; cdr3_aa: CASSLDSGGAHNTEAFF; cdr3_nt: TGTGCCAGCAGCTTAGATTCCGGGGGGGCTCATAACACTGAAGCTTTCTTT
v_call: TRBV2; j_call: TRBJ1-2; clone_size: -; d_call: -; cdr3_aa: CASSAEQGTGMGYTF; cdr3_nt: TGTGCCAGCAGTGCCGAACAGGGAACTGGGATGGGCTACACCTTC
v_call: TRBV4-1; j_call: TRBJ2-1; clone_size: once; d_call: -; cdr3_aa: CASSQERGRYNEQFF; cdr3_nt: TGCGCCAGCAGCCAAGAGCGGGGTCGGTACAATGAGCAGTTCTTC
v_call: TRBV5-1; j_call: TRBJ1-1; clone_size: -; d_call: -; cdr3_aa: CASSLVAGMNTEAFF; cdr3_nt: TGCGCCAGCAGCTTGGTAGCCGGGATGAACACTGAAGCTTTCTTT
v_call: TRBV19; j_call: TRBJ1-1; clone_size: -; d_call: -; cdr3_aa: CASSPSTENTEAFF; cdr3_nt: TGTGCCAGTAGTCCTTCGACAGAGAACACTGAAGCTTTCTTT
v_call: TRBV2; j_call: TRBJ1-5; clone_size: -; d_call: -; cdr3_aa: CASSLSGGSGQPQHF; cdr3_nt: TGTGCCAGCAGTTTAAGTGGGGGCTCGGGCCAGCCCCAGCATTTT